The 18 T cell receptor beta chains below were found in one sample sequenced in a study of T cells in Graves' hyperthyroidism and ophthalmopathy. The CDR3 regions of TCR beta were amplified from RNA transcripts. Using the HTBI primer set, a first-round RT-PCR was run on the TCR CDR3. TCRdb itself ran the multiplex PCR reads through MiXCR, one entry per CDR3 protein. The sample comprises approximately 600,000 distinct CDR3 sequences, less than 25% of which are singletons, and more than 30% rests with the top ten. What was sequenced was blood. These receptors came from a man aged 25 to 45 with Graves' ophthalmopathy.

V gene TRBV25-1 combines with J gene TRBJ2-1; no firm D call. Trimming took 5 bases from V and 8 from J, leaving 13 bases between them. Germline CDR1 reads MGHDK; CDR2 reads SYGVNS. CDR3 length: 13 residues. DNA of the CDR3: TGTGCCAGCAGTAACCCCGGCCGGGATGAGCAGTTCTTC. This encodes CASSNPGRDEQFF.

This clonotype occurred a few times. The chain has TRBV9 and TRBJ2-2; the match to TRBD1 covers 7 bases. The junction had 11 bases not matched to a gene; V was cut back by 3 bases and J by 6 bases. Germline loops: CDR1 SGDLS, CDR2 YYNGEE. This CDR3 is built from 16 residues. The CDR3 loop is CASSASGGQNSGELFF. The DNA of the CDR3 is TGTGCCAGCAGCGCTTCAGGGGGACAAAACTCCGGGGAGCTGTTTTTT.

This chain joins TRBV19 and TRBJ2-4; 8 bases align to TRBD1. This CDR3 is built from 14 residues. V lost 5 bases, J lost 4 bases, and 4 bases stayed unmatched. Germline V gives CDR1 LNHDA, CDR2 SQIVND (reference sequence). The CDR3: CASSPTGVKNIQYF. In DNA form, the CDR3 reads TGTGCCAGTAGTCCGACAGGGGTAAAAAACATTCAGTACTTC. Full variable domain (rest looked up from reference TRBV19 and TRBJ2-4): DGGITQSPKYLFRKEGQNVTLSCEQNLNHDAMYWYRQDPGQGLRLIYYSQIVNDFQKGDIAEGYSVSREKKESFPLTVTSAQKNPTAFYLCASSPTGVKNIQYFGAGTRLSVL.

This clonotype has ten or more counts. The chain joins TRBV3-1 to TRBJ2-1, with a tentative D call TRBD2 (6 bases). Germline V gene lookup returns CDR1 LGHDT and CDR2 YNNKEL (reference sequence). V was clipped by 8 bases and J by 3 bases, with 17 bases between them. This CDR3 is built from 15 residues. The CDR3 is CASASRRADYNEQFF. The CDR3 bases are TGTGCCAGCGCTTCTCGGAGGGCTGACTACAATGAGCAGTTCTTC.

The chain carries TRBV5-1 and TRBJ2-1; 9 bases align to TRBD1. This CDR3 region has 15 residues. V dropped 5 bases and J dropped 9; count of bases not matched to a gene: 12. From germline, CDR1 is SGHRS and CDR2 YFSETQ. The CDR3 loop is CASSPTGTGFSEQFF. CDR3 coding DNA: TGCGCCAGCAGTCCCACCGGGACAGGGTTTAGTGAGCAGTTCTTC.

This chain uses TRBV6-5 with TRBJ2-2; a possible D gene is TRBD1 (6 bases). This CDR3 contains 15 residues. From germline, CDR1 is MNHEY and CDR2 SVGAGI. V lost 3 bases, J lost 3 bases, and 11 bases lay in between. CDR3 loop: CASSYGQGYTGELFF. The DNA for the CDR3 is TGTGCCAGCAGTTATGGCCAGGGGTACACCGGGGAGCTGTTTTTT.

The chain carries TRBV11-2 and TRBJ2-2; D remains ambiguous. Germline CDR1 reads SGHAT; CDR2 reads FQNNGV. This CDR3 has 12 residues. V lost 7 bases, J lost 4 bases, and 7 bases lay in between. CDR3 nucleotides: TGTGCCAGCAACTTCGCCACCGGGGAGCTGTTTTTT. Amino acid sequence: CASNFATGELFF. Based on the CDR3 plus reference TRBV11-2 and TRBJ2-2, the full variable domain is EAGVAQSPRYKIIEKRQSVAFWCNPISGHATLYWYQQILGQGPKLLIQFQNNGVVDDSQLPKDRFSAERLKGVDSTLKIQPAKLEDSAVYLCASNFATGELFFGEGSRLTVL.

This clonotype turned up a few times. CDR3 amino acids: CASSQETVLAGDTDTQYF. CDR3 DNA sequence: TGTGCCAGCAGCCAAGAGACTGTCTTGGCGGGAGACACAGATACGCAGTATTTT. The chain combines TRBV3-1 with TRBJ2-3; TRBD2 agrees at 7 bases. V lost 0 bases, J lost 2 bases, and 11 bases stayed unmatched. The CDR3 runs to 18 residues. The germline CDR1 and CDR2 sequences are LGHDT and YNNKEL (reference sequence).

CDR3 sequence (DNA): TGCAGCCACAAACTCCAGCAGGAGCGGGCATCCTACAATGAGCAGTTCTTC. Amino acid sequence: CSHKLQQERASYNEQFF. The chain joins TRBV29-1 to TRBJ2-1; D possibly corresponds to TRBD2 (6 bases). Germline CDR1 SQVTM, CDR2 ANQGSEA. The CDR3 has 17 amino acids. V was cut by 8 bases and J by 1 base, with 24 bases left in between.

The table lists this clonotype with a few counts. The CDR3: CASSFKLGTEAFF. The CDR3, as DNA: TGTGCCAGCAGCTTTAAGCTGGGTACTGAAGCTTTCTTT. V is TRBV7-2 and J is TRBJ1-1; D not certain. CDR1 and CDR2 (germline): SGHTA, FQGNSA. V was trimmed by 3 bases and J by 5 bases, leaving 10 bases between them. CDR3 size: 13 residues.

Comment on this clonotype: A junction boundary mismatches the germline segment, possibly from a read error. CDR3 region: CAGSPRPGLGTGELFF. The DNA of the CDR3 is TGTGCCGGCAGCCCACGGCCGGGACTAGGAACCGGGGAGCTGTTTTTT. The V gene is TRBV7-3, the J gene TRBJ2-2; 8 bases match TRBD2. Germline V CDR1 and CDR2: SGHTA, FQGTGA. CDR3 length: 16 residues.

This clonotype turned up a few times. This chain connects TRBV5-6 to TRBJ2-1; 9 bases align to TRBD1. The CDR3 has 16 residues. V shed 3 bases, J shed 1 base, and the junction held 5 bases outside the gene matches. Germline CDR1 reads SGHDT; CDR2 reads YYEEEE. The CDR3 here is CASSWTGTGSYNEQFF. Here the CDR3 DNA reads TGTGCCAGCAGCTGGACCGGGACAGGGTCCTACAATGAGCAGTTCTTC.

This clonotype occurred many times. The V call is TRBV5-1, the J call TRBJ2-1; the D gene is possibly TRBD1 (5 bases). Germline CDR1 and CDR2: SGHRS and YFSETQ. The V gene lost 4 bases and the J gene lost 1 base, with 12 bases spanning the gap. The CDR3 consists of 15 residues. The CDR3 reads CASSPRAGSYNEQFF. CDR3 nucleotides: TGCGCCAGCAGCCCCCGGGCAGGGTCCTACAATGAGCAGTTCTTC.

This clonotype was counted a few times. DNA of the CDR3: TGTGCCAGCAGTTCCGGGGGGACAGGAGTAAATGAGCAGTTCTTC. Translating it yields CASSSGGTGVNEQFF. This sequence joins TRBV6-1 and TRBJ2-1; TRBD1 is a possible D gene (8 bases). The germline CDR1 and CDR2 sequences are MNHNS and SASEGT. This CDR3 spans 15 amino acids. V dropped 5 bases and J dropped 7 bases, with 18 bases sitting between them.

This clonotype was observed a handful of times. Here the CDR3 reads CSVGVRGGSGANVLTF. CDR3 DNA: TGCAGCGTTGGTGTCAGGGGGGGGTCTGGGGCCAACGTCCTGACTTTC. J is TRBJ2-6 and V is TRBV29-1; D could derive from TRBD1 or TRBD2 (7 bases each). This CDR3 comprises 16 residues. Trimming left V 4 bases short and J 1 base short, with 14 bases between. CDR1 SQVTM and CDR2 ANQGSEA come from the germline V gene.

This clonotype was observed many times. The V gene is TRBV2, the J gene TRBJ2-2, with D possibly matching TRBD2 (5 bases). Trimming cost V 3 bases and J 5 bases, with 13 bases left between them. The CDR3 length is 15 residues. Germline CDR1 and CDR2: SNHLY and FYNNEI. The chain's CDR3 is CASSDRESGTGELFF. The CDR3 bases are TGTGCCAGCAGTGACCGTGAGTCGGGAACCGGGGAGCTGTTTTTT.

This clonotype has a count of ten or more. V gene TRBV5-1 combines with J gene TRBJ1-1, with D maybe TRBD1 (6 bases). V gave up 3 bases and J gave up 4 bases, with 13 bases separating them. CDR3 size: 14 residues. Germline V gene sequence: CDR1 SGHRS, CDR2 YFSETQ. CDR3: CASSYGGAGTEAFF. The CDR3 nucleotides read TGCGCCAGCAGCTATGGGGGCGCCGGCACTGAAGCTTTCTTT.

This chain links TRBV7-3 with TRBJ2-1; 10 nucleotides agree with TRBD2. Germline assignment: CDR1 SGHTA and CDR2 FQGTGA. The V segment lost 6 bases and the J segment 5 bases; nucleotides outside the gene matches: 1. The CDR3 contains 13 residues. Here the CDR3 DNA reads TGTGCCAGCAGTACTAGCGGGAACAATGAGCAGTTCTTC. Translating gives CASSTSGNNEQFF.